This note documents a single T cell receptor (beta chain) sequence. Its antigen remains unidentified. The input lacks base qualities; no much larger clone sits a single base away. The record originates from a study of blood T cell repertoires in COVID-19 (dated by TCRdb to 2018 to 2020). For the study in its entirety: Collaborator samples came from the United States, Italy and Spain and covered acute and convalescent phases of COVID-19. The material from the prospective study consisted of cDNA or gDNA derived from T cells, B-cell-depleted T cells, or PBMCs. The dataset comprised deeply sampled blood TCRbeta repertoires from subjects exposed to, actively infected with, or recovered from COVID-19. The repertoires were released in a freely available public database meant as a resource for research on the immune response to SARS-CoV-2. Samples came from the ongoing ImmuneRACE study (first 160 participants) plus 1,254 subjects from 6 global collaborators. A de-identified subject ID, COVID-19 status, age in years and sex were almost always included in the sample metadata. Where available, HLA class I and class II types were obtained from metadata supplied by the sample provider rather than from assay-based typing. What the study reported, not specific to this receptor: The amount of clinical and demographic metadata varied by source and participant and was provided uncurated.

TCRbeta CDR3 regions were amplified from genomic DNA using the immunoSEQ Assay, a bias-controlled multiplex PCR. In the paper's pipeline: The number of nucleated cells in each sample was estimated by amplification of reference gene primers within the assay. To quantify the absolute abundance of each unique TCRbeta CDR3 rearrangement, sequence reads were collapsed and filtered. Productive Simpson clonality was computed per sample as the square root of Simpson's diversity index over productive rearrangements. The table comes from immuneACCESS by way of TCRdb, which keeps in-frame sequences with V and J called. Part of the clones is missing from these tables; in studies checked, under half for an unresolved V gene and the rest for unknown reasons. That table supplies the V and J calls and clone size; D and trimming were determined from the DNA. The sample table records just over 95,000 clones; 90% of these occur just once. In total, the top ten clones hold 1.7% of the sample.

The collaborating institutions used their own protocols to collect whole blood in K2EDTA tubes. For TCRbeta analysis, collaborators shipped samples in one of three forms: frozen whole blood, isolated PBMCs, or DNA extracted from either of those sample types. Sequences MRHNA (CDR1) and SNTAGT (CDR2) are obtained from the germline V gene. V loses 6 bases at its end and J loses 5 bases; junction bases beyond the gene matches: 5. The CDR3 spans 14 residues, from the cysteine through the phenylalanine. Only the CDR3 part of the read is kept: 42 bases, read in frame from the first base. The source of this sequence is a man in his 60s with acute or convalescent COVID-19. Material: peripheral blood. The sequence is built from TRBV6-4 and TRBJ2-3; the central 10 bases match TRBD2. The bases are TGTGCCAGCAGATTTAGCGGGGGGAAAGATACGCAGTATTTT. This encodes CASRFSGGKDTQYF.